The 20 T cell receptor beta chains reported below all come from one sample, sequenced in a study of cytomegalovirus exposure and HLA in healthy donors. 60 Vbeta and 13 Jbeta primers were used in PCR. Method: immunoSEQ multiplex PCR; TCRdb's copy keeps in-frame clones and lacks some. In the table there are 95,000 to 100,000 clones, 75% to 90% of which are singletons. Sequencing was carried out using PBMCs. The origin of the receptors is a man younger than 45 in good health and CMV-seronegative.

The chain couples TRBV28 to TRBJ2-3; D perhaps matches TRBD2 (5 bases). This CDR3 region has 15 residues. V shed 7 bases and J shed 6 bases, with 20 bases lying between them. Germline V gene lookup returns CDR1 MDHEN and CDR2 SYDVKM. This CDR3 is CASKVGGLASDTQYF. The DNA of the CDR3 is TGTGCCAGCAAGGTTGGCGGACTTGCATCTGATACGCAGTATTTT.

V is TRBV27 and J is TRBJ2-7; 9 bases map to TRBD1. There are 13 residues in the CDR3. V trimming: 5 bases; J trimming: 9 bases; junction bases outside the gene matches: 8. Germline assignment: CDR1 MNHEY and CDR2 SMNVEV (reference sequence). The CDR3 sequence: CASSPGQGLGQYF. CDR3 in DNA: TGTGCCAGCAGTCCGGGACAGGGCTTAGGGCAGTACTTC.

The chain is built from TRBV9 and TRBJ2-3, with 7 nucleotides matching TRBD2. V shed 6 bases, J shed 4 bases, and the junction held 2 bases outside the gene matches. The CDR3 loop spans 12 amino acids. Germline assignment: CDR1 SGDLS and CDR2 YYNGEE. In nucleotides, the CDR3 is TGTGCCAGCACCGGACTAGCAGATACGCAGTATTTT. Its protein product is CASTGLADTQYF.

V gene TRBV7-6 combines with J gene TRBJ2-1; 15 bases fit TRBD2. The CDR3 sequence is 18 residues long. The trim removed 8 bases at V and 2 bases at J, leaving 10 bases unmatched. CDR1 and CDR2 from the germline V gene are SGHVS and FNYEAQ. In nucleotides, the CDR3 is TGTGCCAGCGGGACTGGGACTAGCGGGAGGCCAACCTACAATGAGCAGTTCTTC. Translating it yields CASGTGTSGRPTYNEQFF.

The gene calls are TRBV4-2 and TRBJ2-5; possibly TRBD1 for D (6 bases). CDR3 length equals 15 residues. CDR1 is LGHNA and CDR2 is YNFKEQ in the germline V gene. Between the trimmed V and J ends, which lost 4 bases and 5 bases, there was a span of 17 bases. The CDR3 loop is CASSPRDKLGETQYF. The DNA for the CDR3 is TGTGCCAGCAGCCCTCGGGACAAACTAGGGGAGACCCAGTACTTC.

This chain links TRBV14 with TRBJ1-1, with D uncertain. V lost 2 bases, J lost 1 base, and 11 bases lay in between. The germline V gene has CDR1 SGHDN and CDR2 FVKESK. The CDR3 extends over 15 amino acids. CDR3 nucleotide sequence: TGTGCCAGCAGCCAAATCCGAACAAAGAACACTGAAGCTTTCTTT. Translated: CASSQIRTKNTEAFF.

The table lists this clone with a few counts. The rearrangement joins TRBV6-5 to TRBJ1-1; TRBD1 might be the D (5 bases). V was clipped by 2 bases and J by 6 bases, with 19 bases between them. The CDR3 runs to 16 residues. The germline gives CDR1 MNHEY, CDR2 SVGAGI. The CDR3 sequence is CASSYHRTSGRPEAFF. The DNA of the CDR3 is TGTGCCAGCAGTTACCACCGGACATCGGGCCGACCTGAAGCTTTCTTT.

The genes are TRBV19 and TRBJ1-2, with 7 bases lining up with TRBD1. V shed 6 bases and J 8 bases; nucleotides not matched to a gene: 9. Germline V gene data show CDR1 as LNHDA and CDR2 as SQIVND (reference sequence). CDR3 length: 13 residues. The CDR3 region is CASSQQGKGGYTF. For the CDR3, the DNA is TGTGCCAGTAGCCAACAGGGGAAGGGAGGCTACACCTTC.

V gene TRBV9 combines with J gene TRBJ2-7, with D possibly TRBD2 on 8 matching bases. This CDR3 region has 15 residues. The V and J ends lost 5 bases and 5 bases respectively, with 20 bases between them. Germline loops: CDR1 SGDLS, CDR2 YYNGEE. CDR3 in DNA: TGTGCCAGCAGATTTAGCGGGAAAGGGGGCCACGAGCAGTACTTC. This sequence encodes CASRFSGKGGHEQYF. Using reference TRBV9 and TRBJ2-7 for the parts outside the CDR3, the full variable domain is DSGVTQTPKHLITATGQRVTLRCSPRSGDLSVYWYQQSLDQGLQFLIQYYNGEERAKGNILERFSAQQFPDLHSELNLSSLELGDSALYFCASRFSGKGGHEQYFGPGTRLTVT.

The chain uses TRBV30 and TRBJ2-7, with a possible D match to TRBD1 (6 bases). The CDR3 covers 14 residues. The V gene's germline CDR1 is GTSNPN and CDR2 SVGIG (reference sequence). CDR3 in amino acids: CACGAQGQDYEQYF. The CDR3 nucleotides read TGTGCTTGTGGAGCACAGGGTCAAGACTACGAGCAGTACTTC.

The chain links TRBV9 to TRBJ2-3; D gene uncertain. Trimming removed 6 bases from V and 2 bases from J, with 16 bases in between. Germline-derived CDR1 and CDR2 are SGDLS and YYNGEE. The CDR3 length is 15 residues. CDR3 amino acids: CASTSRGDFTDTQYF. The CDR3 DNA follows: TGTGCCAGCACCTCCCGCGGAGACTTCACAGATACGCAGTATTTT. The variable domain in full, with the rest retrieved from reference TRBV9 and TRBJ2-3, is DSGVTQTPKHLITATGQRVTLRCSPRSGDLSVYWYQQSLDQGLQFLIQYYNGEERAKGNILERFSAQQFPDLHSELNLSSLELGDSALYFCASTSRGDFTDTQYFGPGTRLTVL.

The CDR3 DNA sequence: TGTGCCAGCAGCTCCGGACTAGCCACAGATACGCAGTATTTT. This encodes CASSSGLATDTQYF. The V and J genes are TRBV11-3 and TRBJ2-3, with 8 positions matching TRBD2. This CDR3 is built from 14 residues. The germline CDR1 and CDR2 sequences are SGHNT and YENEEA. The V gene end was trimmed by 4 bases and the J gene end by 2 bases; junction bases not matched to a gene: 2.

The DNA for the CDR3 is TGCGCCAGCAGCCAAGCGGGGAACCGAGGGCAGACCCAGTACTTC. As protein: CASSQAGNRGQTQYF. This sequence joins TRBV4-1 and TRBJ2-5; tentative D call: TRBD2 (5 bases). Germline lookup yields CDR1 MGHRA and CDR2 YSYEKL. The CDR3 runs 15 residues. V lost 1 base to trimming and J lost 6 bases, with 15 bases between them.

The chain joins TRBV15 to TRBJ1-2, with 7 bases that match TRBD1. This CDR3 region has 14 residues. Germline V gene sequence: CDR1 LNHNV, CDR2 YYDKDF (reference sequence). V lost 1 base, J lost 7 bases, and 6 bases stayed unmatched. The CDR3 loop is CATSRATGNIGYTF. The CDR3 nucleotides are TGTGCCACCAGCAGAGCGACAGGGAATATTGGCTACACCTTC.

The J gene is TRBJ2-7, the V gene TRBV9; no firm D call. This CDR3 comprises 14 residues. V was clipped by 1 base and J by 4 bases, with 12 bases between them. CDR1 and CDR2 from the germline V gene are SGDLS and YYNGEE. The CDR3 sequence is CASSVRATGYEQYF. The CDR3 DNA sequence: TGTGCCAGCAGCGTAAGAGCCACGGGTTACGAGCAGTACTTC.

The V and J genes are TRBV25-1 and TRBJ1-4; the match to TRBD1 covers 9 bases. The CDR3 consists of 13 residues. Trimming removed 6 bases from V and 8 bases from J; junction bases left unmatched: 4. CDR1 and CDR2 (germline): MGHDK, SYGVNS. This CDR3 is CASRQGANEKLFF. For the CDR3, the DNA is TGTGCCAGCAGACAGGGGGCAAACGAAAAACTGTTTTTT.

CDR3 in DNA: TGTGCCAGCAGTGAAGTTCAGGGGGCGAATGAGCAGTTCTTC. The encoded protein is CASSEVQGANEQFF. V gene TRBV6-1 combines with J gene TRBJ2-1; 8 nucleotides agree with TRBD1. V lost 1 base, J lost 7 bases, and 3 bases stayed unmatched. This CDR3 has 14 amino acids. CDR1 is MNHNS and CDR2 is SASEGT in the germline V gene.

The rearrangement joins TRBV15 to TRBJ2-1; D perhaps matches TRBD2 (6 bases). The V gene lost 5 bases and the J gene lost 1 base, with 12 bases spanning the gap. The V gene's germline CDR1 is LNHNV and CDR2 YYDKDF (reference sequence). This CDR3 has 15 amino acids. The CDR3 is CATSLSAGSYNEQFF. CDR3 nucleotide sequence: TGTGCCACCAGCTTGTCGGCGGGATCCTACAATGAGCAGTTCTTC. Combining the CDR3 with reference TRBV15 and TRBJ2-1 gives the whole variable domain DAMVIQNPRYQVTQFGKPVTLSCSQTLNHNVMYWYQQKSSQAPKLLFHYYDKDFNNEADTPDNFQSRRPNTSFCFLDIRSPGLGDTAMYLCATSLSAGSYNEQFFGPGTRLTVL.

This chain links TRBV28 with TRBJ1-1; weak D call: TRBD1 (5 bases). Trimming shortened V by 5 bases and J by 11 bases, and 24 bases separated the two germline ends. The CDR3 length is 15 residues. From germline, CDR1 is MDHEN and CDR2 SYDVKM. CDR3 in amino acids: CASSTTFGREEGAFF. The CDR3 DNA reads as TGTGCCAGCAGTACCACATTCGGCAGGGAGGAGGGGGCTTTCTTT.

The V gene is TRBV18, the J gene TRBJ1-1, with D unresolved. The CDR3 consists of 13 residues. With 5 bases removed from V and 7 bases from J, the gap between germline ends came to 14 bases. Germline values: CDR1 KGHSH, CDR2 LQKENI. CDR3 DNA sequence: TGTGCCAGCTCAAATCCGTCGGGAATTGAAGCTTTCTTT. This encodes CASSNPSGIEAFF.